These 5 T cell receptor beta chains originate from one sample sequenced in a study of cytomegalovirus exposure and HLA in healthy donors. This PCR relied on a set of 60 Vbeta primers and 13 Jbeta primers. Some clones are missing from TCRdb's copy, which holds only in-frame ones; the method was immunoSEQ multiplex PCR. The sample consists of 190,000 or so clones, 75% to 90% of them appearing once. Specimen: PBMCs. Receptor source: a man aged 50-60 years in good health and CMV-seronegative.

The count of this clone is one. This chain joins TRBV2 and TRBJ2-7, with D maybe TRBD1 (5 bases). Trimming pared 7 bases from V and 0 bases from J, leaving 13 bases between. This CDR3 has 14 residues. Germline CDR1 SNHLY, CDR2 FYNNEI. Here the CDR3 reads CASKAQVNSYEQYF. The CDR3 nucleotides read TGTGCCAGCAAGGCACAGGTCAACTCCTACGAGCAGTACTTC.

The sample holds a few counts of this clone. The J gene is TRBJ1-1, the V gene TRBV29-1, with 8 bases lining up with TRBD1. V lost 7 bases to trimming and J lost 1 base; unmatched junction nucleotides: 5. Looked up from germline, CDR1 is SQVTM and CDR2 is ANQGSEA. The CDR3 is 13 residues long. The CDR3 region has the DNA TGCAGCGGCGGACAGGGATGGAACACTGAAGCTTTCTTT. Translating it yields CSGGQGWNTEAFF.

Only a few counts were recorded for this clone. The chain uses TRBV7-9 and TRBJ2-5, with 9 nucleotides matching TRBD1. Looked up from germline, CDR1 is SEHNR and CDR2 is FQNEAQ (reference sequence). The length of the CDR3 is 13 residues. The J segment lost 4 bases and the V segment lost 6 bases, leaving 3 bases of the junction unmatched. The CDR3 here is CASSGTGRETQYF. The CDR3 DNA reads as TGTGCCAGCAGTGGGACAGGGAGAGAGACCCAGTACTTC.

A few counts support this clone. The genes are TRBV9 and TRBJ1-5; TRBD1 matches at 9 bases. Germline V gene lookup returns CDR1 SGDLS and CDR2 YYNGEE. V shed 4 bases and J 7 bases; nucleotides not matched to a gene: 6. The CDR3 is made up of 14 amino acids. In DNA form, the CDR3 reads TGTGCCAGCAGCCCGGGACAGGGTAACCAGCCCCAGCATTTT. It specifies CASSPGQGNQPQHF.

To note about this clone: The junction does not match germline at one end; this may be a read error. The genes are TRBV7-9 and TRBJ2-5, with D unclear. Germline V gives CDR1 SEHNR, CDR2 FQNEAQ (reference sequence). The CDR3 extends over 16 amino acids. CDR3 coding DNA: TGTTCCAGCAGCTTAGTTCCTCTTGCGCATTTGGAGACCCAGTACTTC. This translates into CSSSLVPLAHLETQYF.